Presented here are 22 T cell receptor beta chains from one specimen sequenced in a study of radiation and T cells in renal cell carcinoma (dated by TCRdb to about 2020). The meaning of the sample's time point label: blood 2 weeks post-SBRT. In light of the paper, this sample's treatment or condition label describes: 15 Gy SBRT to primary tumor, nephrectomy 4 weeks later. The method was the immunoSEQ multiplex PCR assay. TCRdb obtained this table from immuneACCESS and retained in-frame rearrangements with V and J assigned. These tables miss some clones; where compared with another copy, unresolved V genes account for less than half of the shortfall, and the remainder is unexplained. The sample includes about 49,000 clones, with roughly 78% observed a single time. The biggest ten clones account for about 28% of the sample. The sequencing here drew on blood, taken from a patient whose treatment included radiotherapy and nephrectomy. The receptor set was obtained from a woman between 65 and 79 years old with renal cell carcinoma.

The chain uses TRBV5-1 and TRBJ2-3, with D unclear. This CDR3 has 14 residues. Germline values: CDR1 SGHRS, CDR2 YFSETQ. The V gene lost 1 base and the J gene lost 7 bases, with 13 bases spanning the gap. CDR3 DNA: TGCGCCAGCAGCTTGTCCCCTACCAGTTATACGCAGTATTTT. Amino acids: CASSLSPTSYTQYF.

The CDR3 DNA reads as TGTGCCAGCAGTTTATGGGCGGGCAGTGAAAAACTGTTTTTT. Translating it yields CASSLWAGSEKLFF. The gene calls are TRBV27 and TRBJ1-4; D unclear. The CDR3 runs 14 residues. The germline CDR1 and CDR2 sequences are MNHEY and SMNVEV (reference sequence). V was cut by 1 base and J by 7 bases, with 10 bases left in between.

In its sample, this clone was seen once. The J gene is TRBJ2-3, the V gene TRBV30; perhaps D is TRBD1 or TRBD2 (5 bases each). The germline V gene encodes CDR1 GTSNPN and CDR2 SVGIG (reference sequence). The V end was cut by 5 bases, the J end by 9 bases, with 15 bases between. The CDR3 length is 12 residues. CDR3 bases: TGTGCCTGGGACCAGGGACGGGTCACGCAGTATTTT. Translated, it gives CAWDQGRVTQYF.

The chain has TRBV19 and TRBJ1-2, with D possibly being TRBD1 (5 bases). V was cut by 7 bases and J by 4 bases, with 13 bases left in between. The germline V gene has CDR1 LNHDA and CDR2 SQIVND (reference sequence). The CDR3 is made up of 13 amino acids. The CDR3 coding sequence is TGTGCCAGTACTCGGGGGGAGGGCTATGGCTACACCTTC. It specifies CASTRGEGYGYTF.

The chain is built from TRBV5-1 and TRBJ2-3; 7 bases align to TRBD1. The CDR3 consists of 14 residues. After removal of 4 bases from V and 2 bases from J, the junction contained 4 bases not matched to a gene. The germline V gene has CDR1 SGHRS and CDR2 YFSETQ. The CDR3 spells CASSEGQITDTQYF. The CDR3, as DNA: TGCGCCAGCAGCGAGGGACAGATCACAGATACGCAGTATTTT.

The V gene is TRBV5-1, the J gene TRBJ2-7; no firm D call. V shed 2 bases and J shed 2 bases, with 20 bases lying between them. The CDR3 sequence is 17 residues long. From germline, CDR1 is SGHRS and CDR2 YFSETQ. The DNA for the CDR3 is TGCGCCAGCAGCTTCCCACCTTCCGGCGGCAGTCCCTACGAGCAGTACTTC. Translated, it gives CASSFPPSGGSPYEQYF.

This chain connects TRBV5-1 to TRBJ2-3; D might be TRBD2 (5 bases). The CDR3 is 16 residues long. Per germline, CDR1 SGHRS and CDR2 YFSETQ. Trimming cost V 0 bases and J 0 bases, with 11 bases left between them. CDR3 loop: CASSLGAGGSTDTQYF. CDR3 DNA: TGCGCCAGCAGCTTGGGGGCGGGCGGAAGCACAGATACGCAGTATTTT.

The gene calls are TRBV5-6 and TRBJ2-3; weak D call: TRBD2 (6 bases). V was cut by 4 bases and J by 4 bases, with 16 bases left in between. CDR3 size: 15 residues. Germline V gene lookup returns CDR1 SGHDT and CDR2 YYEEEE. In DNA, the CDR3 is TGTGCCAGCAGCCTACGGACGGGACTGTCAGATACGCAGTATTTT. Protein product: CASSLRTGLSDTQYF.

The rearrangement joins TRBV2 to TRBJ2-5; 8 positions agree with TRBD1. Germline CDR1 and CDR2: SNHLY and FYNNEI. J was trimmed by 5 bases and V by 6 bases; bases with no gene match: 14. The CDR3 is 16 amino acids. The CDR3 coding sequence is TGTGCCAGCAGCCTGCCCGGGACAGGAGGGTACGAGACCCAGTACTTC. This sequence encodes CASSLPGTGGYETQYF.

The chain employs TRBV28 and TRBJ2-7, with no clear D. Trimming removed 5 bases at V and 7 bases at J, with 9 bases between. CDR3 length: 11 residues. Germline V CDR1 and CDR2: MDHEN, SYDVKM. This chain's CDR3 is CASSPPWEQYF. CDR3 DNA sequence: TGTGCCAGCAGTCCGCCGTGGGAGCAGTACTTC. Full variable domain (remainder filled in from reference TRBV28 and TRBJ2-7): DVKVTQSSRYLVKRTGEKVFLECVQDMDHENMFWYRQDPGLGLRLIYFSYDVKMKEKGDIPEGYSVSREKKERFSLILESASTNQTSMYLCASSPPWEQYFGPGTRLTVT.

The CDR3 region has the DNA TGTGCCAGCACCGGGACAGGGGGTAGCGCGTCCTCACCCCTCCACTTT. It codes for CASTGTGGSASSPLHF. The chain carries TRBV2 and TRBJ1-6; 11 bases match TRBD1. J was trimmed by 10 bases and V by 7 bases; bases with no gene match: 12. The CDR3 totals 16 residues. Germline V CDR1 and CDR2: SNHLY, FYNNEI.

The chain carries TRBV21-1 and TRBJ2-5; TRBD2 is the table's D call, not checked against the DNA. TRBV21-1 is termed a pseudogene. The CDR3 has 17 residues. Written as DNA, the CDR3 is TGTGCCAGCAGCCCCCCTACCGGGAGCTGGTACCAAGAGACCCAGTACTTC. It is translated as CASSPPTGSWYQETQYF.

The chain joins TRBV5-4 to TRBJ1-2; 11 positions match TRBD1. V lost 2 bases and J lost 7; bases outside the gene matches: 4. The germline V gene has CDR1 SGHNT and CDR2 YYREEE (reference sequence). This CDR3 contains 14 residues. The CDR3 is CASSFTGTGGGYTF. In nucleotides, the CDR3 is TGTGCCAGCAGCTTCACCGGGACAGGGGGTGGCTACACCTTC.

The chain couples TRBV6-1 to TRBJ1-1, with D uncertain. Germline loops: CDR1 MNHNS, CDR2 SASEGT. Trimming removed 1 base from V and 0 bases from J, with 3 bases in between. This CDR3 is 13 amino acids long. Here the CDR3 DNA reads TGTGCCAGCAGTGAAGTTTTGAACACTGAAGCTTTCTTT. Translated: CASSEVLNTEAFF.

The DNA of the CDR3 is TGTGCCAGCAGCGTAGGAGAAGTGATGGAGGGCAATGAGCAGTTCTTC. This sequence encodes CASSVGEVMEGNEQFF. The chain joins TRBV9 to TRBJ2-1; weak D call: TRBD2 (6 bases). The CDR3 totals 16 residues. Germline V CDR1 and CDR2: SGDLS, YYNGEE. Trimming shortened V by 0 bases and J by 6 bases, and 16 bases separated the two germline ends.

The chain combines TRBV7-2 with TRBJ2-7; 8 nucleotides align to TRBD1. J gave up 1 base and V 5 bases, and 7 bases lay outside the gene matches. Germline V gene sequence: CDR1 SGHTA, CDR2 FQGNSA. This CDR3 contains 15 residues. CDR3 sequence reads: CASSRGTGRSYEQYF. The CDR3 nucleotides are TGTGCCAGCAGCCGAGGGACAGGCCGTTCCTACGAGCAGTACTTC.

This clone was observed a few times. CDR3 residues: CASSQKYPSNTEAFF. The DNA for the CDR3 is TGCGCCAGCAGCCAAAAGTACCCCTCTAACACTGAAGCTTTCTTT. The chain is built from TRBV4-1 and TRBJ1-1; D gene unclear. Trimming took 2 bases from V and 2 from J, leaving 12 bases between them. This CDR3 has 15 residues. Germline CDR1 reads MGHRA; CDR2 reads YSYEKL.

The chain combines TRBV2 with TRBJ2-1; D may be TRBD2 (6 bases). V lost 6 bases and J 0 bases, leaving 12 bases between the germline ends. The CDR3 extends over 15 amino acids. Germline V CDR1 and CDR2: SNHLY, FYNNEI. CDR3 loop: CASRKGTVSYNEQFF. The CDR3 DNA sequence: TGTGCCAGCAGGAAAGGGACTGTCTCCTACAATGAGCAGTTCTTC.

The chain has TRBV15 and TRBJ1-4, with 8 bases matching TRBD1. This CDR3 has 15 amino acids. Germline assignment: CDR1 LNHNV and CDR2 YYDKDF (reference sequence). The trim removed 2 bases at V and 4 bases at J, leaving 3 bases unmatched. Here the CDR3 reads CATSRTTGGNEKLFF. Written as DNA, the CDR3 is TGTGCCACCAGCAGAACAACAGGGGGTAATGAAAAACTGTTTTTT. The full variable domain, completed using reference TRBV15 and TRBJ1-4, is DAMVIQNPRYQVTQFGKPVTLSCSQTLNHNVMYWYQQKSSQAPKLLFHYYDKDFNNEADTPDNFQSRRPNTSFCFLDIRSPGLGDTAMYLCATSRTTGGNEKLFFGSGTQLSVL.

The rearrangement uses TRBV29-1 and TRBJ2-7, with 13 bases matching TRBD2. The junction had 0 bases not matched to a gene; V was cut back by 4 bases and J by 6 bases. Germline-derived CDR1 and CDR2 are SQVTM and ANQGSEA. The CDR3 extends over 12 amino acids. The CDR3 reads CSVGLAGGEQYF. The CDR3 nucleotides are TGCAGCGTTGGACTAGCGGGAGGCGAGCAGTACTTC.

V gene TRBV10-3 combines with J gene TRBJ2-5, with 10 bases lining up with TRBD2. This CDR3 region has 17 residues. J gave up 5 bases and V 0 bases, and 9 bases lay outside the gene matches. CDR1 ENHRY and CDR2 SYGVKD come from the germline V gene. The CDR3 here is CAISESLGLADMETQYF. In DNA, the CDR3 is TGTGCCATCAGTGAGTCTTTAGGACTAGCGGATATGGAGACCCAGTACTTC.

The chain links TRBV30 to TRBJ1-3; D is unclear. Trimming took off 1 base at V and 0 bases at J, with 13 bases between the two ends. The V gene's germline CDR1 is GTSNPN and CDR2 SVGIG (reference sequence). There are 16 residues in the CDR3. The CDR3 DNA reads TGTGCCTGGAGTGCCTACGAGTCCTTCTCTGGAAACACCATATATTTT. It is translated as CAWSAYESFSGNTIYF.